These T cell receptor beta chains were read from a single sample in a study of T cells expressing NK-cell markers. TCRdb re-called the 5' RACE reads; every CDR3 protein appears as one record, without DNA. The table for this sample gives hundreds of thousands of distinct CDR3 sequences. Sequencing was done on a sample of blood T cells: a sorted CD56 or NKG2C T cell subset, CD4+ or CD8+ T cells, or bulk PBMC T cells (not recorded which). Every receptor here comes from a woman aged 18 to 75 in good health. The CDR3 runs from the conserved cysteine through the conserved F or W. Each record gives: CDR3 protein, J gene, V gene.

CDR3: CSARRSTRAGTLFQDF; J: TRBJ2-3; V: TRBV20-1
CDR3: CASSLTGLSTDTQYF; J: TRBJ2-3; V: TRBV11-2
CDR3: CASSLLGGRGEDEQFF; J: TRBJ2-1; V: TRBV28
CDR3: CSADQGSYNEQFF; J: TRBJ2-1; V: TRBV20-1
CDR3: CSARDQTRSPLYNEQFF; J: TRBJ2-1; V: TRBV20-1
CDR3: CASSWGTSGGVLGTQYF; J: TRBJ2-3; V: TRBV12-3/TRBV12-4
CDR3: CASSSGQTRETQYF; J: TRBJ2-5; V: TRBV7-2
CDR3: CASSRLAAGGSTDTQYF; J: TRBJ2-3; V: TRBV4-1
CDR3: CASSAGDTQYF; J: TRBJ2-3; V: TRBV2
CDR3: CASSQDSGLSTDTQYF; J: TRBJ2-3; V: TRBV4-1
CDR3: CATAGLAGGRYYEQYF; J: TRBJ2-7; V: TRBV19
CDR3: CASSDGQGNYGYTF; J: TRBJ1-2; V: TRBV7-9
CDR3: CSATRDTSDSYNEQFF; J: TRBJ2-1; V: TRBV20-1
CDR3: CATSRDLRTLGNTIYF; J: TRBJ1-3; V: TRBV15
CDR3: CASSPGLAGGLNTDTQYF; J: TRBJ2-3; V: TRBV4-3
CDR3: CASSFQIYGYTF; J: TRBJ1-2; V: TRBV7-2